Listed below are T cell receptor beta chains from one sample, sequenced in a study of T cell responses to AZD1222 COVID-19 vaccine. The method was immunoSEQ multiplex PCR; TCRdb's version includes in-frame clones alone and lacks a portion of them. The sample has around 130,000 clones; roughly 90% are singletons. This specimen consisted of peripheral blood, obtained on day 0 of AZD1222 vaccination. The receptors here all came from an adult in good health. The CDR3 runs from the conserved cysteine through the conserved F or W. Fields, in order: V gene, J gene, D gene, clone size, CDR3 DNA, CDR3 protein. D genes are given only for firm matches. Size is stated for part of the rows, as once, few or many counts, or as a class when the clone is expanded.

>TRBV24-1|TRBJ2-2|TRBD1|-
TGTGCCACCAGTGATCGGACAGGGCCCTCTGGGGGGCTGTTTTTT
CATSDRTGPSGGLFF
>TRBV14|TRBJ2-2|TRBD2|-
TGTGCCAGCAGCCAAGTTACAGCGGGAGGGTACACCGGGGAGCTGTTTTTT
CASSQVTAGGYTGELFF
>TRBV2|TRBJ1-2|TRBD1|-
TGTGCCAGCAGTTTCAGGGGGACAGGGGGCTCTGGCTACACCTTC
CASSFRGTGGSGYTF
>TRBV7-9|TRBJ2-7|-|-
TGTGCCAGCAGCCACCCTGGGGACTCCTACGAGCAGTACTTC
CASSHPGDSYEQYF
>TRBV12-5|TRBJ1-2|-|-
TGTGCTAGTGCTCCCTCAGGATTCTATGGCTACACCTTC
CASAPSGFYGYTF
>TRBV7-9|TRBJ2-3|-|-
TGTGCCAGCAGCTCTACAACAGGGCGCACAGATACGCAGTATTTT
CASSSTTGRTDTQYF
>TRBV19|TRBJ1-1|-|-
TGTGCCAGTAGTATTACGGGACGGAACACTGAAGCTTTCTTT
CASSITGRNTEAFF
>TRBV18|TRBJ2-5|-|-
TGTGCCAGCTCACCCCCGGCCCAAGAGACCCAGTACTTC
CASSPPAQETQYF
>TRBV6-5|TRBJ1-3|-|-
TGTGCCAGCAGTTACGGCAGTCCCATTGGCAACACCATATATTTT
CASSYGSPIGNTIYF
>TRBV7-6|TRBJ1-1|-|-
TGTGCCAGCAGCGGACGACGAATTCCCTTTGTTAACACTGAAGCTTTCTTT
CASSGRRIPFVNTEAFF
>TRBV27|TRBJ2-7|-|-
TGTGCCAGCAGTTTATCCCGGCGAGGGGTCGAGCAGTACTTC
CASSLSRRGVEQYF
>TRBV12-5|TRBJ2-1|TRBD2|-
TGTGCTAGTGGTCCGGGACTAGCGCGAGCCCTGGGTGAGCAGTTCTTC
CASGPGLARALGEQFF
>TRBV6-6|TRBJ2-5|-|-
TGTGCCAGCAGTCGGACAGTAGGGACCCAGTACTTC
CASSRTVGTQYF
>TRBV11-3|TRBJ2-7|-|once
TGTGCCAGCAGCTTGGGGGAGCTGGGGGAGCAGTACTTC
CASSLGELGEQYF
>TRBV6-5|TRBJ2-7|-|-
TGTGCCAGCAGTCCGTCTGTCTCCTACGAGCAGTACTTC
CASSPSVSYEQYF
>TRBV7-2|TRBJ1-5|-|-
TGTGCCAGCAGCTTAGTCAGCTTTGAGCCCCAGCATTTT
CASSLVSFEPQHF
>TRBV4-1|TRBJ2-5|TRBD2|-
TGCGCCAGCAGCCAAGTCCGGGCGGGAGGTTCGGAGACCCAGTACTTC
CASSQVRAGGSETQYF
>TRBV14|TRBJ2-5|TRBD1|-
TGTGCCAGCAGCCAAAGGGGGCCTTCATGGACCCAGTACTTC
CASSQRGPSWTQYF
>TRBV27|TRBJ2-1|-|-
TGTGCCAGCAGTCCCCCCCTGTTAACCTTCAATGAGCAGTTCTTC
CASSPPLLTFNEQFF
>TRBV29-1|TRBJ2-7|TRBD1|-
TGCAGCGTGCAACAGGGGGTGTACGAGCAGTACTTC
CSVQQGVYEQYF
>TRBV5-4|TRBJ2-7|-|-
TGTGCCAGCAGGGACGGCAGGCACCTCAGCTCCTACGAGCAGTACTTC
CASRDGRHLSSYEQYF
>TRBV3-1/TRBV3-2|TRBJ2-1|TRBD2|-
TGTGCCAGCAGCCCGGGGGGGGTTAGCTCCTACAATGAGCAGTTCTTC
CASSPGGVSSYNEQFF
>TRBV2|TRBJ1-2|TRBD1|once
TGTGCCAGCAGGGACAGGGGTAACTATGGCTACACCTTC
CASRDRGNYGYTF
>TRBV7-2|TRBJ1-3|-|-
TGTGCCAGCAGGACCGCAGGCTCTGGAAACACCATATATTTT
CASRTAGSGNTIYF
>TRBV5-1|TRBJ2-3|TRBD1|once
TGCGCCAGCAGCGTCACCGGGACAGGGGCCCCAGATACGCAGTATTTT
CASSVTGTGAPDTQYF
>TRBV6-5|TRBJ1-4|-|-
TGTGCCAGCAGTTACGAAGAAGATGAAAAACTGTTTTTT
CASSYEEDEKLFF